This T cell receptor (beta chain) is drawn from a study of graft-versus-host responses after intestinal transplantation. Study information: Multivisceral, liver-intestinal, or isolated intestinal transplants were received by the recipients. All recipients got anti-thymocyte globulin induction, then tacrolimus and steroids for about three years.

This CDR3 spans 11 amino acids. From germline, CDR1 is SNHLY and CDR2 FYNNEI. V lost 4 bases, J lost 5 bases, and 6 bases lay in between. Assay: immunoSEQ multiplex PCR; the TCRdb copy retains only in-frame clones and omits some. The data contain roughly 51,000 clones, 89% of them singletons. The sample holds a few counts of this clone. The antigen remains unidentified. Here the sequenced sample was unstimulated CD4+ T cells sorted from spleen or lymph node cells, taken before transplant. The receptor comes from a human donor who was the organ donor for an intestinal transplant. This sequence joins TRBV2 and TRBJ2-7, with D uncertain. The CDR3 sequence is CASSVQNEQYF. CDR3 coding DNA: TGTGCCAGCAGTGTACAGAACGAGCAGTACTTC.